Below, one T cell receptor (beta chain) is given with its context. Sequencing used immunoSEQ multiplex PCR; TCRdb keeps in-frame clones, though not all of them. There are 150,000 to 200,000 clones in the sample; roughly 88% occur only once, and under 2% lies in the top ten. The data are from a study of control samples from healthy donors and cancer patients. The CDR3 has 12 amino acids. Germline CDR1 reads SGHTA; CDR2 reads FQGNSA. Deletions cut 5 bases from V and 7 bases from J, with 9 bases between. The material sequenced was blood. The receptor's source is a young man in good health. The chain combines TRBV7-2 with TRBJ1-3; D uncertain. CDR3 protein: CASSLTRNTIYF. Written as DNA, the CDR3 is TGTGCCAGCAGCCTGACTAGGAACACCATATATTTT.